This T cell receptor beta chain was recorded in a study of blood T cells in healthy people across ages (dated by TCRdb to about 2015). In the study overall: Template switching captured roughly one uniquely barcoded TCR beta cDNA molecule per two T cells in model experiments. Donors were grouped into four age groups: young (average 16 years), middle-aged (roughly 38), aged (roughly 62) and long-lived (about 82). Two additional independent replicas of 1 million unique cDNA reads from the same blood draw were analyzed for two donors (one aged 18 to 30 and one aged 80 or older). Age-related changes in TCR beta repertoire diversity were measured in the study by deep sequencing normalized with unique cDNA molecular identifiers. To avoid experimental bias, donors of different ages were distributed randomly across sequencing lanes.

Overall results and qualifications from the work: Observed TCR beta diversity per million T cells fell roughly linearly with age, and a significant reduction was already apparent by age roughly 40. Compared with the aged group, more naive CD4+ T cells, fewer expanded clones and increased TCR diversity were shown by the long-lived group, suggesting age selection. Estimates of total diversity based on one million sequenced T cells were considered lower bounds and underestimates. Conclusive comparison of naive and antigen-experienced compartments was prevented by the profiling of bulk unsorted PBMCs. Because the CMV infection status of the donors was unknown, age-related changes in expanded clonotypes may potentially have been confounded. The percentage of naive T cells measured by flow cytometry correlated strongly with observed TCR beta diversity.

Libraries came from 5' RACE. The sequencing machine was an Illumina HiSeq 2500. A second about 7 to 11 cycle PCR used a sample-barcoded 5' primer and a J-beta primer mix. Each TCR beta cDNA molecule received a unique molecular identifier from a template-switch 5' adaptor carrying 12 random nucleotides. Each sample yielded at least 3 million CDR3-containing paired-end reads. The Mint cDNA synthesis kit, primed by a TRBC-specific oligonucleotide, was used to synthesize first-strand cDNA from all RNA. After uracil-DNA glycosylase treatment, a first 18-cycle PCR used universal primers M1SS and BC2_uni_R on all cDNA. Regarding the original processing steps: For normalization, 1 million high-quality reads were randomly selected from each sample, with every read carrying a distinct molecular identifier. Reads with shared molecular identifiers were discarded instead of being binned into consensus sequences. MiTCR, run with a Q25 quality threshold and the strictest error-elimination algorithm, handled CDR3 identification, clonotype clustering and error correction. A nonparametric unseen species model using Euler transformation provided a lower-bound estimate of total TCR beta diversity. Starting from the raw public reads, TCRdb applied fastp trimming at Q25, assembled clones with MiXCR and retained in-frame beta chains. Each entry merges the rows of one CDR3 protein and shows their most common DNA and genes. TCRdb's processing, not the authors', yielded these V and J calls. This sample lists fewer than 800,000 distinct CDR3 sequences; approximately 31% were detected once. The top ten clones comprise roughly 15% of the sample.

There are many counts of this clonotype. The antigen it binds to is not known. No per-base quality is available; no much larger clone lies one base away. The germline V gene sets CDR1 to SGHRS and CDR2 to YFSETQ. The CDR3 numbers 15 residues from cysteine through phenylalanine. The entry retains the CDR3 DNA only, 45 bases that are in frame from base 1. V has 5 bases trimmed and J has 0 bases trimmed; junction bases matching no gene number 7. Systemically healthy Caucasian individuals from Russia, approximately 39 in total and aged roughly 6 to 100 years, were included as donors. Each donor gave 9.5 to 10 milliliters of peripheral blood, drawn into EDTA-treated Vacutainer tubes. Ficoll-Paque density-gradient centrifugation was used to isolate PBMCs, with at least 6.5 million per sample. Trizol reagent was used to extract total RNA from PBMCs, with at least 5.5 micrograms per sample. For every donor, flow cytometry on a PBMC aliquot measured the percentage of naive CD45RAhigh/CD27high T cells.

Sequenced: blood. This sequence originates from an elderly woman in good health. Donor details come from another sample of the same person, matched by shared clones. Here the chain combines TRBV5-1 and TRBJ2-7, with 8 bases in between that match TRBD2. Here the CDR3 is given as CASSSGTSGSYEQYF. The sequence in DNA is TGCGCCAGCAGTAGCGGAACTAGCGGCTCCTACGAGCAGTACTTC.